This T cell receptor beta chain was documented in a study of blood T cell repertoires in COVID-19. At the level of the study: Italy, Spain and the United States were the sources of the convalescent and acute COVID-19 samples.

The germline V gene encodes CDR1 MGHDK and CDR2 SYGVNS. The CDR3 covers 13 residues. V was clipped by 8 bases and J by 5 bases; unmatched bases: 5. Original processing methods: Reference gene primer amplification gave estimated nucleated cell counts. TCRdb's table, derived via immunoSEQ multiplex PCR, lists solely in-frame clones and lacks some. V and J calls and clone size follow that table, whereas D and trimming were derived from the DNA. Of roughly 200,000 clones listed, 70% to 80% are singletons. The TCR originated in a man aged 50 or older who had recovered from COVID-19. Sequenced input: peripheral blood. V and J are TRBV25-1 and TRBJ2-3, with 9 nucleotides matching TRBD2. CDR3 bases: TGTGCCAGCGAAGCGGGAGGCGGAGATACGCAGTATTTT. Protein sequence: CASEAGGGDTQYF.